This T cell receptor beta chain was profiled in a study of regulatory T cells in long-lasting Graves disease. V gave up 3 bases and J gave up 3 bases, with 12 bases separating them. This CDR3 has 15 residues. The germline gives CDR1 DFQATT, CDR2 SNEGSKA (reference sequence). Broader study findings: Less diverse TCR repertoires were seen in persistent Graves' patients than in newly diagnosed ones. Favoring TRBV28, TRBJ1-2 and TRBJ2-5 was a feature seen in persistent disease.

CDR3-region Arm-PCR and iRepertoire HTBI primers produced the TCR beta libraries. Original processing methods: Across the samples, identification revealed around 65 TRBV and about 15 TRBJ segments. TCRdb re-called the multiplex PCR reads with MiXCR, one entry per CDR3 protein. These V and J calls derive from TCRdb rather than the authors' analysis. The data show 250,000 to 400,000 distinct CDR3 sequences, 18% seen once. As to this clonotype: Its antigen is unknown.

Time point noted: newly diagnosed GD, antithyroid drugs for less than 3 months. From RNA extracted from PBMCs, the TCR library was made. A volume of about 9 milliliters of peripheral blood was collected in EDTA tubes. J is TRBJ1-6 and V is TRBV20-1; no reliable D call. The TCR was taken from a female donor with Graves disease. The sequencing used peripheral blood mononuclear cells (PBMCs), collected at new diagnosis, from a patient treated with antithyroid drugs. The CDR3 coding sequence is TGCAGTGCTAGGAATAGTAATAACTATAATTCACCCCTCCACTTT. Translated, it gives CSARNSNNYNSPLHF.